This entry is about one T cell receptor (beta chain). Its antigen is not identified. CDR1 is SGHRS and CDR2 is YFSETQ in the germline V gene. V lost 3 bases to trimming and J lost 0 bases, with 7 bases between them. There are 15 residues in the CDR3. Patients with a history of autoimmune disease or on systemic immunosuppression were excluded. This sample was taken from a study of OX40 agonist ivuxolimab in advanced cancers. Profiled with immunoSEQ multiplex PCR; TCRdb holds only in-frame clones, not every one. This sample has over 15,000 clones, with about 86% found just once. Notes on the study in general: With doses of 0.1 to 3.0 mg/kg, CD4+ and CD8+ blood T cells had undergone clonal expansion by week 6. The expanded peripheral T cells' antigen specificity was not determined. On average, a greater number of expanded clones characterised CD8+ T cells relative to CD4+.

The chain uses TRBV5-1 and TRBJ2-6; no reliable D call. The clonotype originates from an adult with an advanced solid tumor such as melanoma, head and neck, liver or kidney cancer. Source: CD4+ or CD8+ T cells sorted from blood, taken in a trial of the OX40 agonist ivuxolimab. CDR3 DNA: TGCGCCAGCAGCTCCCAGTACTCTGGGGCCAACGTCCTGACTTTC. Protein: CASSSQYSGANVLTF.